A single sample gave rise to the 7 T cell receptor beta chains below, sequenced in a study of CD8+CD57+ T cells in acquired aplastic anemia. Before being chosen for sequencing, patients had shown CD8+CD57+ cell expansion by flow cytometry. Template material for TCR beta VDJ and CDR3 profiling consisted of genomic DNA. TCRdb ran MiXCR on the reads and lists one entry per CDR3 protein. The table includes approximately 150,000 distinct CDR3 sequences, 47% detected once. The sample was sorted CD4+, CD8+, or CD8+CD57+ T cells (not recorded which) from PBMCs. These receptors were taken from a human donor with aplastic anemia.

There are many counts of this clonotype. This chain uses TRBV20-1 with TRBJ1-1; no clear D gene. CDR3 length: 11 residues. Germline CDR1 reads DFQATT; CDR2 reads SNEGSKA (reference sequence). CDR3 DNA sequence: TGCAGCACTGACGGTAACACTGAAGCTTTCTTT. Translated, it gives CSTDGNTEAFF.

The V and J genes are TRBV20-1 and TRBJ1-1; a weak D match, TRBD1 (5 bases). Trimming removed 6 bases at V and 0 bases at J, with 14 bases between. Per the germline V gene, CDR1 is DFQATT and CDR2 is SNEGSKA (reference sequence). This CDR3 has 14 amino acids. The CDR3 protein is CSARDGSMNTEAFF. In DNA form, the CDR3 reads TGCAGTGCCCGGGACGGAAGCATGAACACTGAAGCTTTCTTT.

This clonotype was detected a few times. This chain uses TRBV2 with TRBJ1-2, with TRBD1 matching 9 bases. The V and J ends lost 6 bases and 5 bases, in that order; junction bases with no gene match: 7. The CDR3 is 14 residues long. Germline loops: CDR1 SNHLY, CDR2 FYNNEI. CDR3 in DNA: TGTGCCAGCAGAACAACAGGGGGCGCTTATGGCTACACCTTC. Its protein product is CASRTTGGAYGYTF.

This clonotype was seen more than once but under ten times. The chain has TRBV2 and TRBJ1-2, with D maybe TRBD1 (5 bases). Deletions cut 6 bases from V and 5 bases from J, with 19 bases between. The germline V gene encodes CDR1 SNHLY and CDR2 FYNNEI. The CDR3 length is 15 residues. DNA for the CDR3: TGTGCCAGCAGCGAATGGTTGATAGGGGAATATGGCTACACCTTC. This gives the protein CASSEWLIGEYGYTF.

This clonotype came up a few times. The chain uses TRBV7-9 and TRBJ2-7; D not resolved. V lost 6 bases, J lost 6 bases, and 12 bases lay in between. CDR1 is SEHNR and CDR2 is FQNEAQ in the germline V gene (reference sequence). This CDR3 contains 12 residues. In DNA, the CDR3 is TGTGCCAGCAGTTGGGAATCGGGCGAGCAGTACTTC. It specifies CASSWESGEQYF. The whole variable domain, remainder taken from reference TRBV7-9 and TRBJ2-7, is DTGVSQNPRHKITKRGQNVTFRCDPISEHNRLYWYRQTLGQGPEFLTYFQNEAQLEKSRLLSDRFSAERPKGSFSTLEIQRTEQGDSAMYLCASSWESGEQYFGPGTRLTVT.

With regard to this clonotype: The junction does not match germline at one end; this may be a read error. The V gene is TRBV13, the J gene TRBJ1-6, with 10 bases matching TRBD1. CDR3 size: 15 residues. Germline CDR1 and CDR2: PRHDT and FYEKMQ (reference sequence). The CDR3 DNA follows: TGTGCCAGCAGTTTAGAGGACAGGGGGGTGTCACCCCTCCACTTT. This sequence encodes CASSLEDRGVSPLHF.

This clonotype has a handful of counts. The chain uses TRBV3-1 and TRBJ2-2, with D hard to call. V lost 0 bases to trimming and J lost 1 base, with 6 bases between them. There are 15 residues in the CDR3. CDR1 is LGHDT, CDR2 YNNKEL, per germline (reference sequence). The CDR3 DNA follows: TGTGCCAGCAGCCAAGATTACAGGAACACCGGGGAGCTGTTTTTT. Protein sequence: CASSQDYRNTGELFF.